This note documents a single T cell receptor (beta chain) sequence. The data were taken from a study of T cells and Merkel cell carcinoma outcomes. TCRdb keeps only in-frame clones here, not all; method: immunoSEQ multiplex PCR. The sample shows around 410 clones, around nine tenths of them seen only once. The specimen sequenced was tumor tissue from Merkel cell carcinoma. This TCR derives from a human donor with Merkel cell carcinoma.

The CDR3 reads CASSNPTGYTEAFF. DNA for the CDR3: TGTGCCAGCAGTAACCCTACAGGGTACACTGAAGCTTTCTTT. The chain joins TRBV6-1 to TRBJ1-1, with a possible D match to TRBD1 (6 bases). Trimming stripped 5 bases from V and 3 bases from J, with 13 bases between. Germline CDR1 reads MNHNS; CDR2 reads SASEGT. This CDR3 has 14 amino acids.